A single sample is the source of the 3 T cell receptor beta chains below, sequenced in a study of shared clonotypes between healthy human individuals. The table came from immunoSEQ multiplex PCR; TCRdb's copy has only in-frame clones and leaves some out. The sample has about half a million clones; around 75% are singletons. The sample taken for sequencing was PBMCs. The receptor set was obtained from a woman in her forties in good health. Some clones in this sample may be carry-over from other donors' samples.

In this sample, this clone turned up once. The chain employs TRBV30 and TRBJ2-5, with D possibly matching TRBD1 (6 bases). The germline gives CDR1 GTSNPN, CDR2 SVGIG (reference sequence). CDR3 size: 12 residues. Trimming removed 2 bases at V and 4 bases at J, with 8 bases between. The CDR3 region is CAWSNRAETQYF. The CDR3 region has the DNA TGTGCCTGGAGTAACAGGGCAGAGACCCAGTACTTC.

The chain has TRBV28 and TRBJ1-2, with D unclear. CDR1 and CDR2 (germline): MDHEN, SYDVKM. The V and J ends lost 6 bases and 6 bases respectively, with 14 bases between them. This CDR3 is 13 amino acids long. CDR3 loop: CASSPPGINGYTF. In DNA form, the CDR3 reads TGTGCCAGCAGCCCCCCCGGGATCAATGGCTACACCTTC.

The genes are TRBV5-4 and TRBJ2-3, with 11 bases aligning to TRBD2. CDR1 is SGHNT, CDR2 YYREEE, per germline (reference sequence). The CDR3 runs to 17 residues. V gave up 0 bases and J gave up 2 bases; unmatched junction bases: 5. DNA of the CDR3: TGTGCCAGCAGCTTGGGGGCTAGCGGGAGGCCCACAGATACGCAGTATTTT. Translating it yields CASSLGASGRPTDTQYF.